Below, 17 T cell receptor beta chains from the same sample are listed, as sequenced in a study of blood T cell repertoires in COVID-19. Libraries were prepared by immunoSEQ multiplex PCR; TCRdb keeps only in-frame clonotypes and omits some of them. Among 200,000 to 300,000 clones, approximately 86% were seen once, and the ten largest hold under 2.5%. Sequencing used peripheral blood. These receptor sequences come from a young man with active or convalescent COVID-19.

The chain combines TRBV7-7 with TRBJ2-1, with D perhaps matching TRBD1 (6 bases). The CDR3 is 15 residues long. V lost 6 bases to trimming and J lost 0 bases, with 12 bases between them. The germline V gene has CDR1 SSHAT and CDR2 FNYEAQ (reference sequence). This CDR3 reads CASSLGRGSYNEQFF. DNA of the CDR3: TGTGCCAGCAGTCTCGGCAGGGGCTCCTACAATGAGCAGTTCTTC.

The rearrangement uses TRBV5-1 and TRBJ2-3; possible D gene TRBD2, 7 bases. The CDR3 consists of 17 residues. Trimming shortened V by 2 bases and J by 2 bases, and 18 bases separated the two germline ends. Per the germline V gene, CDR1 is SGHRS and CDR2 is YFSETQ. CDR3 DNA: TGCGCCAGCAGCTTCACAGTGGCGGGGGCGAACACAGATACGCAGTATTTT. Protein product: CASSFTVAGANTDTQYF.

This chain joins TRBV2 and TRBJ1-1; the D gene is possibly TRBD1 (5 bases). The CDR3 is 15 residues long. The V and J ends lost 4 bases and 1 base respectively, with 13 bases between them. Germline lookup yields CDR1 SNHLY and CDR2 FYNNEI. CDR3 region: CASSVKGHQNTEAFF. For the CDR3, the DNA is TGTGCCAGCAGTGTTAAAGGACATCAGAACACTGAAGCTTTCTTT.

The chain uses TRBV25-1 and TRBJ2-7; TRBD1 is a possible D gene (7 bases). The CDR3 runs 14 residues. Germline V gene lookup returns CDR1 MGHDK and CDR2 SYGVNS. V was pared by 4 bases and J by 7 bases, with 17 bases between. The CDR3, as DNA: TGTGCCAGCAGTGCAACTACAGGGGCGGGAGAGCAGTACTTC. It encodes CASSATTGAGEQYF.

The chain's CDR3 is CASRRPRDTGGELFF. CDR3 DNA sequence: TGTGCCAGCAGACGCCCCCGGGACACTGGCGGGGAGCTGTTTTTT. The rearrangement joins TRBV11-2 to TRBJ2-2, with a tentative D call TRBD1 (6 bases). V was cut by 6 bases and J by 7 bases, with 18 bases left in between. Germline V gene data show CDR1 as SGHAT and CDR2 as FQNNGV. CDR3 length: 15 residues.

The V gene is TRBV7-6, the J gene TRBJ2-3; 8 nucleotides agree with TRBD2. Germline V CDR1 and CDR2: SGHVS, FNYEAQ. J lost 4 bases, V lost 2 bases, and 8 bases had no gene match. The CDR3 is 16 residues long. CDR3: CASSLSPAGAPDTQYF. CDR3 nucleotides: TGTGCCAGCAGCTTATCCCCAGCGGGGGCCCCAGATACGCAGTATTTT.

The J gene is TRBJ2-5, the V gene TRBV7-8; no clear D gene. The CDR3 runs to 14 residues. Germline values: CDR1 SGHVS, CDR2 FQNEAQ. The germline V and J ends were trimmed by 3 bases and 2 bases, with 10 bases remaining between them. As DNA, the CDR3 is TGTGCCAGCAGCTTGCGACTCCCACAAGAGACCCAGTACTTC. Its translation: CASSLRLPQETQYF.

This chain links TRBV5-1 with TRBJ2-7, with a weak D call TRBD2 (7 bases). Germline assignment: CDR1 SGHRS and CDR2 YFSETQ. This CDR3 contains 14 residues. Trimming stripped 6 bases from V and 5 bases from J, with 18 bases between. In DNA form, the CDR3 reads TGCGCCAGCAATCTTGGGGGGGCGGGAAACGAGCAGTACTTC. Amino acids: CASNLGGAGNEQYF.

The chain links TRBV14 to TRBJ1-2; TRBD1 is a possible D gene (5 bases). Trimming removed 3 bases from V and 4 bases from J, with 15 bases in between. The CDR3 consists of 15 residues. CDR1 SGHDN and CDR2 FVKESK come from the germline V gene. CDR3 loop: CASSQDPQGFYGYTF. DNA for the CDR3: TGTGCCAGCAGCCAGGACCCCCAGGGCTTCTATGGCTACACCTTC.

The rearrangement uses TRBV29-1 and TRBJ2-3; 8 bases match TRBD1. After removal of 6 bases from V and 0 bases from J, the junction contained 8 bases not matched to a gene. Germline loops: CDR1 SQVTM, CDR2 ANQGSEA. The length of the CDR3 is 15 residues. The CDR3, as DNA: TGCAGCGTCAAAACAGGGGGAGTGAGCACAGATACGCAGTATTTT. Its translation is CSVKTGGVSTDTQYF.

The chain is built from TRBV6-1 and TRBJ1-4; 7 bases are a match to TRBD1. This CDR3 has 16 residues. In germline, CDR1 is MNHNS, CDR2 SASEGT. V shed 4 bases and J 0 bases; nucleotides not matched to a gene: 5. The CDR3 sequence: CASSGRDSATNEKLFF. The CDR3 nucleotides are TGTGCCAGCAGTGGCCGGGACAGCGCAACTAATGAAAAACTGTTTTTT.

The chain joins TRBV7-9 to TRBJ1-3; no firm D call. The germline CDR1 and CDR2 sequences are SEHNR and FQNEAQ (reference sequence). Trimming stripped 4 bases from V and 0 bases from J, with 7 bases between. CDR3 length: 14 amino acids. The CDR3 sequence is CASSSTSSGNTIYF. DNA of the CDR3: TGTGCCAGCAGCTCCACGAGCTCTGGAAACACCATATATTTT.

The rearrangement links TRBV2 to TRBJ1-2; 12 nucleotides agree with TRBD1. J was trimmed by 3 bases and V by 6 bases; bases with no gene match: 5. This CDR3 comprises 15 residues. CDR1 and CDR2 (germline): SNHLY, FYNNEI. The chain's CDR3 is CASRGTGGRYYGYTF. As DNA, the CDR3 is TGTGCCAGCAGAGGGACAGGGGGCAGATACTATGGCTACACCTTC.

This rearrangement joins TRBV27 to TRBJ1-4; D is possibly TRBD1 (6 bases). V shed 2 bases and J shed 2 bases, with 9 bases lying between them. The germline V gene encodes CDR1 MNHEY and CDR2 SMNVEV (reference sequence). The CDR3 totals 15 residues. The CDR3 loop is CASSLAGQTNEKLFF. The CDR3 DNA reads as TGTGCCAGCAGTTTAGCCGGACAGACTAATGAAAAACTGTTTTTT.

V is TRBV4-2 and J is TRBJ2-7; 10 bases fit TRBD1. The CDR3 loop spans 17 amino acids. The germline V gene has CDR1 LGHNA and CDR2 YNFKEQ. V lost 0 bases to trimming and J lost 5 bases; unmatched junction nucleotides: 10. The CDR3 region has the DNA TGTGCCAGCAGCCAAGATTATGGGACAGGGGTCCGGGACGAGCAGTACTTC. Translation gives CASSQDYGTGVRDEQYF.

The V and J genes are TRBV7-9 and TRBJ2-3, with 7 bases matching TRBD2. This CDR3 is 15 amino acids long. V trimming: 5 bases; J trimming: 1 base; junction bases outside the gene matches: 6. The germline V gene encodes CDR1 SEHNR and CDR2 FQNEAQ (reference sequence). The CDR3 reads CASSRERGGTDTQYF. The DNA of the CDR3 is TGTGCCAGCAGCCGGGAACGGGGGGGCACAGATACGCAGTATTTT.

This clone occurred once. The V and J genes are TRBV11-3 and TRBJ1-1; 10 nucleotides agree with TRBD1. Germline CDR1 is SGHNT and CDR2 is YENEEA. After removal of 1 base from V and 6 bases from J, the junction contained 2 bases not matched to a gene. The CDR3 runs to 14 residues. The CDR3: CASSLGQGASEAFF. The CDR3 DNA reads TGTGCCAGCAGCTTAGGACAGGGGGCCTCTGAAGCTTTCTTT.